Listed below are T cell receptor beta chains from one sample, sequenced in a study of shared clonotypes between healthy human individuals. Assay: immunoSEQ multiplex PCR; the TCRdb copy retains only in-frame clones and omits some. The sample has roughly 530,000 clones; less than 96% are singletons. Specimen: naive CD4+ T cells sorted from blood. These receptor sequences come from a woman in her thirties in good health. Both conserved end residues are part of each CDR3. A D gene is named only where the DNA matches it firmly. Some rows mark clone size as missing; the rest say once, few, many or name a class of expanded clone.

cdr3_nt,cdr3_aa,v_call,clone_size,d_call,j_call,cdr3_length
TGCGCCAGCAGCCAAGATACGTATGGGGGCCCTTATGGCTACACCTTC,CASSQDTYGGPYGYTF,TRBV4-1,once,NA,TRBJ1-2,16
TGTGCCAGCAGTTTACTGGAAACTGAAGCTTTCTTT,CASSLLETEAFF,TRBV28,NA,NA,TRBJ1-1,12
TGTGCCAGCAGCCCCACCCGCCTAGCGGGCGCTACCTACGAGCAGTACTTC,CASSPTRLAGATYEQYF,TRBV7-2,NA,TRBD2,TRBJ2-7,17
TGTGCCAGCAGCACCTCGGGACTAGCGACCTACGAGCAGTACTTC,CASSTSGLATYEQYF,TRBV28,NA,TRBD2,TRBJ2-7,15
TGTGCCAGCACCAGAGGGACAGGGGTATACAATGAGCAGTTCTTC,CASTRGTGVYNEQFF,TRBV28,NA,TRBD1,TRBJ2-1,15
TGTGCCAGCAGCTCGCCTGGACTAGCGGACTCCACCTACGAGCAGTACTTC,CASSSPGLADSTYEQYF,TRBV5-6,once,TRBD2,TRBJ2-7,17
TGTGCCAGTAGTATAGGGGGCAATGAGCAGTTCTTC,CASSIGGNEQFF,TRBV19,once,NA,TRBJ2-1,12
TGTGCCAGCAGCTTGGGACTAGCGGGGTACCAAGAGACCCAGTACTTC,CASSLGLAGYQETQYF,TRBV11-2,NA,TRBD2,TRBJ2-5,16
TGTGCCAGCTCACCCACCGGGGGGCCTAATGAAAAACTGTTTTTT,CASSPTGGPNEKLFF,TRBV18,NA,NA,TRBJ1-4,15
TGTGCCAGCGGATGGGGCCGGGGTCTGGACCCGTATTTT,CASGWGRGLDPYF,TRBV2,NA,NA,TRBJ2-3,13
TGTGCCAGCAGCGCGGACAGGTTCTATGGCTACACCTTC,CASSADRFYGYTF,TRBV5-4,NA,TRBD1,TRBJ1-2,13
TGCGCCAGCAGCTTGGTAGGGGACGAGCAGTACTTC,CASSLVGDEQYF,TRBV5-1,NA,NA,TRBJ2-7,12
TGTGCCAGCAGCTTAGACAGGAGAAGTTCGAACACTGAAGCTTTCTTT,CASSLDRRSSNTEAFF,TRBV7-9,NA,NA,TRBJ1-1,16
TGTGCCAGTAGTGAGGGACAGCTCCCACTCTACGAGCAGTACTTC,CASSEGQLPLYEQYF,TRBV19,NA,TRBD1,TRBJ2-7,15
TGTGCCAGCAGTGAATTCCAGGGAACCGAGACCCAGTACTTC,CASSEFQGTETQYF,TRBV25-1,NA,NA,TRBJ2-5,14
TGTGCCAGCAGCCAAGGGACTAGCGGGAACCTCAAGCAGTTCTTC,CASSQGTSGNLKQFF,TRBV7-2,NA,TRBD2,TRBJ2-1,15
TGTGCCAGCTCACCGACGACAGGGAGGGACACTGAAGCTTTCTTT,CASSPTTGRDTEAFF,TRBV18,NA,TRBD1,TRBJ1-1,15
TGTGCCAGCAGCTCCCCGCGGGGGGCGGTCTACGAGCAGTACTTC,CASSSPRGAVYEQYF,TRBV6-5,NA,TRBD2,TRBJ2-7,15
TGTGCCAGCAGCGGACGCGACAGGACCCACACTGAAGCTTTCTTT,CASSGRDRTHTEAFF,TRBV5-6,NA,NA,TRBJ1-1,15
TGTGCCAGCAGCTCGGGGAGCGGGACAACCTACAATGAGCAGTTCTTC,CASSSGSGTTYNEQFF,TRBV5-8,NA,NA,TRBJ2-1,16
TGTGCTAGTGGTTTGGGGGACCGACCGGAGGGCTACACCTTC,CASGLGDRPEGYTF,TRBV12-5,NA,NA,TRBJ1-2,14
TGTGCCAGCAGCGTAAGGATAAGCGAAGCTTTCTTT,CASSVRISEAFF,TRBV11-2,NA,NA,TRBJ1-1,12
TGTGCCAGCAGCTTAAGAGGGGTTGGTGAGGGCTACACCTTC,CASSLRGVGEGYTF,TRBV7-9,NA,NA,TRBJ1-2,14
TGCGCCAGCAGCTTGGTGGTTAGTTCAGATACGCAGTATTTT,CASSLVVSSDTQYF,TRBV5-1,NA,NA,TRBJ2-3,14
TGTGCCAGCAGTTACTTTGGCAGGGTAGAGACCCAGTACTTC,CASSYFGRVETQYF,TRBV6-5,NA,NA,TRBJ2-5,14
TGTGCCAGCAGTCACACCAACACGGGACAAATAAATCAGCCCCAGCATTTT,CASSHTNTGQINQPQHF,TRBV4-2,once,NA,TRBJ1-5,17
TGTGCCAGCAGTGAACAGGGTATATTCGAGCAGTACTTC,CASSEQGIFEQYF,TRBV6-5,NA,NA,TRBJ2-7,13
TGTGCCAGCAGCTTAGTAGGGGGCAGGTCCTACAATGAGCAGTTCTTC,CASSLVGGRSYNEQFF,TRBV7-8,NA,TRBD1,TRBJ2-1,16
TGTGCCAGCGGGCGGGCTAGCACAGATACGCAGTATTTT,CASGRASTDTQYF,TRBV25-1,NA,NA,TRBJ2-3,13
TGCGCCAGCAGCTTGGGGTACAAGCCAGCCTACGAGCAGTACTTC,CASSLGYKPAYEQYF,TRBV5-1,NA,NA,TRBJ2-7,15
TGCGCCAGCAGCTCGATCTCCGGGTTTCTCTACGAGCAGTACTTC,CASSSISGFLYEQYF,TRBV5-1,NA,NA,TRBJ2-7,15
TGTGCCAGTAACGACCCAGCGGGTGAGCAGTTCTTC,CASNDPAGEQFF,TRBV19,NA,NA,TRBJ2-1,12
TGTGCCAGCAGCTTGTTCCCAGCGGGGGGCTCCTACGAGCAGTACTTC,CASSLFPAGGSYEQYF,TRBV5-4,NA,TRBD2,TRBJ2-7,16
TGTGCCAGCAGTTTGACAGGCCAGGGGCCCCAGCATTTT,CASSLTGQGPQHF,TRBV28,NA,NA,TRBJ1-5,13
TGTGCCAGCAGCTTGGAGGGGCAGGGGGCTTGGGAGCAGTACTTC,CASSLEGQGAWEQYF,TRBV5-5,NA,TRBD1,TRBJ2-7,15